This T cell receptor beta chain was sequenced during a study of blood T cell repertoires in COVID-19. At the level of the study: PBMCs, B-cell-depleted T cells, or T cells were the source of the cDNA or gDNA that made up the material.

Trimming took 3 bases from V and 4 from J, leaving 9 bases between them. The CDR3 spans 13 residues. Germline lookup yields CDR1 MNHEY and CDR2 SMNVEV (reference sequence). Per the original methods: Researchers report that nucleated cell counts were estimated from reference gene primer amplification. Sequenced by immunoSEQ multiplex PCR; TCRdb stores in-frame clones only, minus some. The D gene and trimming were derived from the DNA, and the V and J assignments and clone size from that table. The table includes about 140,000 clones, over 70% detected once. Sequenced: peripheral blood. This chain uses TRBV27 with TRBJ1-1; D unresolved. The receptor was derived from a human donor in a cohort sampled during active COVID-19. CDR3 nucleotides: TGTGCCAGCAGTTTGCGCGGTATCACTGAAGCTTTCTTT. Its translation is CASSLRGITEAFF.